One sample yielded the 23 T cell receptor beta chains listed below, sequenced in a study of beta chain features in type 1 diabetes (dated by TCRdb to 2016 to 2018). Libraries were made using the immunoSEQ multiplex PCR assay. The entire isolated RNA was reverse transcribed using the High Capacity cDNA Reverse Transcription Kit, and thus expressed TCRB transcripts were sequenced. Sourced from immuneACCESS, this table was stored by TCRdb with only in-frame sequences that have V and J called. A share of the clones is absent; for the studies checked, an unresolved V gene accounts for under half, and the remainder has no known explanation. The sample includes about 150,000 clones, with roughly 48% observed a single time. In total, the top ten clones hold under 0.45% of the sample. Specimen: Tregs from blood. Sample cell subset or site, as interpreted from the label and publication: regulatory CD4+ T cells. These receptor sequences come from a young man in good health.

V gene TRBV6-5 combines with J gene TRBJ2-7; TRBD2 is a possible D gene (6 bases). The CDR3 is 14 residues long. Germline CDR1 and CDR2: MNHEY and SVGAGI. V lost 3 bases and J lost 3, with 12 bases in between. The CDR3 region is CASSYTGLHYEQYF. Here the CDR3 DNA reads TGTGCCAGCAGTTATACCGGACTACACTACGAGCAGTACTTC.

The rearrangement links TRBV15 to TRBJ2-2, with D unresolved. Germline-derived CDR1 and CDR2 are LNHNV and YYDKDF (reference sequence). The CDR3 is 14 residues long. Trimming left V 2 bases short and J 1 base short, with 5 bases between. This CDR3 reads CATSRYRNTGELFF. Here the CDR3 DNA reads TGTGCCACCAGCAGATACAGGAACACCGGGGAGCTGTTTTTT.

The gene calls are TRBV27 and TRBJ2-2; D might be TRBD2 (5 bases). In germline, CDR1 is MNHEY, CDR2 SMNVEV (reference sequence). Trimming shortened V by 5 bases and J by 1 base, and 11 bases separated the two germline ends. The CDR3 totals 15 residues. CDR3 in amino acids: CASSPYGVNTGELFF. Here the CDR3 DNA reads TGTGCCAGCAGTCCCTACGGGGTGAACACCGGGGAGCTGTTTTTT.

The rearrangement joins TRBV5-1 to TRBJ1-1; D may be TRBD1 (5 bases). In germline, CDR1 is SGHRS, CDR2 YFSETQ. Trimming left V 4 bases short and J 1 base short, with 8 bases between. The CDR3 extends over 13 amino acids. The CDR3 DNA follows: TGCGCCAGCAGCGTACAGGAGAACACTGAAGCTTTCTTT. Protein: CASSVQENTEAFF. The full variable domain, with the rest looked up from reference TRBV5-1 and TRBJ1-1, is KAGVTQTPRYLIKTRGQQVTLSCSPISGHRSVSWYQQTPGQGLQFLFEYFSETQRNKGNFPGRFSGRQFSNSRSEMNVSTLELGDSALYLCASSVQENTEAFFGQGTRLTVV.

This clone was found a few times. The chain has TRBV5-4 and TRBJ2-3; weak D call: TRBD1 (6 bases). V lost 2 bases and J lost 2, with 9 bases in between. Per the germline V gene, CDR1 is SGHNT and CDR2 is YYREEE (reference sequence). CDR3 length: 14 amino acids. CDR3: CASSFSGATDTQYF. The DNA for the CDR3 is TGTGCCAGCAGCTTTTCAGGGGCCACAGATACGCAGTATTTT.

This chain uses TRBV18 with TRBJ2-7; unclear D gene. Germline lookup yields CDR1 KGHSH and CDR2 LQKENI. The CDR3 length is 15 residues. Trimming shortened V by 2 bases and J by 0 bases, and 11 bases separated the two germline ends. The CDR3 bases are TGTGCCAGCTCACCATCCAGGCTCGACTCCTACGAGCAGTACTTC. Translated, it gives CASSPSRLDSYEQYF.

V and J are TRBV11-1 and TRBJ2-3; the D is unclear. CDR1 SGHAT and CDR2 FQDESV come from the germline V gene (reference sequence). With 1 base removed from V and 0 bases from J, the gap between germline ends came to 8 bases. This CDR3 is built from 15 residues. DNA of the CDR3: TGTGCCAGCAGCTTAGGCGGAGCTAGCACAGATACGCAGTATTTT. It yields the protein CASSLGGASTDTQYF. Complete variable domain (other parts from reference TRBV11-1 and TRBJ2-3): EAEVAQSPRYKITEKSQAVAFWCDPISGHATLYWYRQILGQGPELLVQFQDESVVDDSQLPKDRFSAERLKGVDSTLKIQPAELGDSAMYLCASSLGGASTDTQYFGPGTRLTVL.

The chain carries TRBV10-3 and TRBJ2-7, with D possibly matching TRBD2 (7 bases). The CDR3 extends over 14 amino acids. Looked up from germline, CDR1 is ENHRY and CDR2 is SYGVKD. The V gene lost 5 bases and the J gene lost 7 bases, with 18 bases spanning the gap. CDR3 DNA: TGTGCCATCAGTAGCGGGACGGGGGGCGCAGAGCAGTACTTC. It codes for CAISSGTGGAEQYF.

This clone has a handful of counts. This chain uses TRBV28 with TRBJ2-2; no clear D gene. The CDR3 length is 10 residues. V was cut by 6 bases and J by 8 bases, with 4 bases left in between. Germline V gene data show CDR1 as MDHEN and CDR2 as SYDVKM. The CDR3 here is CASRRGELFF. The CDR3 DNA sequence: TGTGCCAGCAGGAGGGGGGAGCTGTTTTTT.

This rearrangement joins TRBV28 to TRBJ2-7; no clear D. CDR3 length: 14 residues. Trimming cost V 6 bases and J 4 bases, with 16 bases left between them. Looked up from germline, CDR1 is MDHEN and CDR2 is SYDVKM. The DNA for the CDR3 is TGTGCCAGCAGCCCTTTTCCCCCTATATACGAGCAGTACTTC. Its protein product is CASSPFPPIYEQYF. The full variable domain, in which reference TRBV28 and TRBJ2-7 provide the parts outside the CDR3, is DVKVTQSSRYLVKRTGEKVFLECVQDMDHENMFWYRQDPGLGLRLIYFSYDVKMKEKGDIPEGYSVSREKKERFSLILESASTNQTSMYLCASSPFPPIYEQYFGPGTRLTVT.

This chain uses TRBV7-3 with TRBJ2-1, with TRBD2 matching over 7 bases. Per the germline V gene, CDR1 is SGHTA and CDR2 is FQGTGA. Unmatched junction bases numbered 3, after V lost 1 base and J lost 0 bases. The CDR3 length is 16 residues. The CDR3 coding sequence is TGTGCCAGCAGCTTAAACGGCGGGAGCTCCTACAATGAGCAGTTCTTC. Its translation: CASSLNGGSSYNEQFF.

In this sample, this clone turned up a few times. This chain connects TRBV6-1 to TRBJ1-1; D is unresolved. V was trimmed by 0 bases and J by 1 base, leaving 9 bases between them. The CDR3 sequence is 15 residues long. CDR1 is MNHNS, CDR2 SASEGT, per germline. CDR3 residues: CASSEAAGGNTEAFF. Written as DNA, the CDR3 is TGTGCCAGCAGTGAAGCTGCAGGAGGGAACACTGAAGCTTTCTTT.

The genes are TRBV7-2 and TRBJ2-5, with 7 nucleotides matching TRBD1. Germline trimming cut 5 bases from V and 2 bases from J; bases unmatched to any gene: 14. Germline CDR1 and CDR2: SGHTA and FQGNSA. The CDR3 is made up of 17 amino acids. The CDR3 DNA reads TGTGCCAGCAGCCCCCAGATAGTAGGGGGCGGACAAGAGACCCAGTACTTC. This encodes CASSPQIVGGGQETQYF.

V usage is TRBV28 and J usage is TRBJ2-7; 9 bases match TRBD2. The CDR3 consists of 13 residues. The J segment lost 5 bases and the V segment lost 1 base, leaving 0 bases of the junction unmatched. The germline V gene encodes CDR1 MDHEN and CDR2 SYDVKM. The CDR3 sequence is CASSLLAGDEQYF. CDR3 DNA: TGTGCCAGCAGTTTATTAGCGGGAGACGAGCAGTACTTC.

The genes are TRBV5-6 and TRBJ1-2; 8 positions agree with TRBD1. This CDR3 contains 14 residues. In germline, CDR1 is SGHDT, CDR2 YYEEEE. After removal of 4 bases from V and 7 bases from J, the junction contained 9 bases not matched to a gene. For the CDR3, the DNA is TGTGCCAGCAGCCCGACAGGGGTCTGGGGTGGCTACACCTTC. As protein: CASSPTGVWGGYTF.

The CDR3 sequence is CASSEAPSAYYGYTF. The CDR3 DNA reads as TGCGCCAGCAGTGAGGCGCCCAGCGCCTACTATGGCTACACCTTC. The rearrangement links TRBV10-2 to TRBJ1-2, with D uncertain. CDR3 length: 15 residues. CDR1 and CDR2 (germline): WSHSY, SAAADI. V was trimmed by 2 bases and J by 3 bases, leaving 13 bases between them.

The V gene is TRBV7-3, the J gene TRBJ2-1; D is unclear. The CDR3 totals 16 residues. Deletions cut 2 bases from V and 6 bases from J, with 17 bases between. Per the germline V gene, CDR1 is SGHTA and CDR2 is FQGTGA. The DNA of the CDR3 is TGTGCCAGCAGCTTAGGGCCTCCCTCTGGTGTCAATGAGCAGTTCTTC. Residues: CASSLGPPSGVNEQFF.

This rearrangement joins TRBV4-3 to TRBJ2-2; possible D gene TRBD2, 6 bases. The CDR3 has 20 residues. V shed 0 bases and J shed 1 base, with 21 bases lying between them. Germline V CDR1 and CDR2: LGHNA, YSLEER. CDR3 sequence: CASSQDLMRRLVRNTGELFF. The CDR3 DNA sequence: TGCGCCAGCAGCCAAGATTTGATGAGAAGACTAGTCCGGAACACCGGGGAGCTGTTTTTT.

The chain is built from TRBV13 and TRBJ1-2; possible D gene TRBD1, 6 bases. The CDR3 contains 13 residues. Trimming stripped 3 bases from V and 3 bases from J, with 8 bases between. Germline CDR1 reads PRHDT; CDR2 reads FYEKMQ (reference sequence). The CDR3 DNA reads TGTGCCAGCAGCTTTAGGACAGACTATGGCTACACCTTC. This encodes CASSFRTDYGYTF.

This chain's CDR3 is CAAGRGEKLFF. The CDR3 nucleotides are TGTGCCGCGGGACGAGGTGAAAAACTGTTTTTT. The chain joins TRBV10-3 to TRBJ1-4, with D possibly being TRBD1 (5 bases). The germline gives CDR1 ENHRY, CDR2 SYGVKD. V dropped 11 bases and J dropped 7 bases, with 11 bases sitting between them. The CDR3 is 11 amino acids.

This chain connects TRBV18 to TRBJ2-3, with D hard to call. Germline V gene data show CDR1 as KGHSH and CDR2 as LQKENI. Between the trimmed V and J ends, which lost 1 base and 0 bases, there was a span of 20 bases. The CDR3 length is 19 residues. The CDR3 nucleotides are TGTGCCAGCTCACCACGGAGTCTCTCCGCAATCACTAGCACAGATACGCAGTATTTT. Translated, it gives CASSPRSLSAITSTDTQYF.

CDR3 residues: CASSLMSGQPQHF. DNA of the CDR3: TGTGCCAGCAGCTTAATGAGCGGTCAGCCCCAGCATTTT. The rearrangement links TRBV7-3 to TRBJ1-5; no definite D call. CDR3 size: 13 residues. The germline V gene has CDR1 SGHTA and CDR2 FQGTGA. V was clipped by 1 base and J by 6 bases, with 7 bases between them.

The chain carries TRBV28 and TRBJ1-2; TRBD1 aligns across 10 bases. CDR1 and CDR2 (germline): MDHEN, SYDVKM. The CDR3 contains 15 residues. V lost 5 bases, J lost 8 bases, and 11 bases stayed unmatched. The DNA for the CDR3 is TGTGCCAGCAGTCCCGGGGACAGGGGCGTGGGGGGCTACACCTTC. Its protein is CASSPGDRGVGGYTF.